Below, 2 T cell receptor beta chains from the same sample are listed, as sequenced in a study of blood T cell repertoires in COVID-19. Repertoires were generated with immunoSEQ multiplex PCR, while TCRdb's copy carries only in-frame clones and drops some. The table lists some 310,000 clones, around 90% of them singletons. Input material: peripheral blood. Receptor source: a man between 45 and 60 years old with active or convalescent COVID-19.

The chain employs TRBV9 and TRBJ1-2, with D uncertain. Trimming removed 3 bases from V and 7 bases from J, with 13 bases in between. The CDR3 consists of 13 residues. The germline V gene encodes CDR1 SGDLS and CDR2 YYNGEE. DNA of the CDR3: TGTGCCAGCAGCGCCTCGGACGGAGGTGGCTACACCTTC. Its translation is CASSASDGGGYTF.

V usage is TRBV28 and J usage is TRBJ2-7; 9 nucleotides line up with TRBD2. The V gene end was trimmed by 10 bases and the J gene end by 6 bases; junction bases not matched to a gene: 13. Germline CDR1 and CDR2: MDHEN and SYDVKM. CDR3 length: 14 residues. CDR3 loop: CATRGSGGYREQYF. The CDR3 nucleotides are TGTGCCACCAGAGGGAGCGGGGGGTATCGCGAGCAGTACTTC.